The rows below give T cell receptor beta chains drawn from one sample of a study of blood T cells in healthy people across ages. TCRdb itself ran the 5' RACE reads through MiXCR, one entry per CDR3 protein. The data contain about 1.1 million distinct CDR3 sequences, under 40% of them singletons. Sequenced: blood. These receptors were taken from a man between 18 and 29 years old in good health. CDR3s include the opening cysteine and the closing phenylalanine or tryptophan. A D gene is named only where the DNA matches it firmly. Where a row states a size, it is once, few, many or the class of an expanded clone; other rows omit it.

J: TRBJ1-2
V: TRBV4-2
D: -
size: -
DNA: TGTGCCAGCAGCCAAGCTTGGCAGACTAACTATGGCTACACCTTC
CDR3: CASSQAWQTNYGYTF

J: TRBJ2-1
V: TRBV5-1
D: TRBD1
size: -
DNA: TGCGCCAGCAGCAGCGGACAGGGAACCGGCTCCTACAATGAGCAGTTCTTC
CDR3: CASSSGQGTGSYNEQFF

J: TRBJ2-1
V: TRBV7-2
D: -
size: -
DNA: TGTGCCAGCAGCTTAATGGGGACCACCTCCTACAATGAGCAGTTCTTC
CDR3: CASSLMGTTSYNEQFF

J: TRBJ2-3
V: TRBV20-1
D: TRBD2
size: -
DNA: TGCAGTGCTAATTCAGCGGGGGAGCGCACAGATACGCAGTATTTT
CDR3: CSANSAGERTDTQYF

J: TRBJ2-7
V: TRBV6-6
D: -
size: -
DNA: TGTGCCAGCAGTTACAATCCGGAAGGGAACCCCTACGAGCAGTACTTC
CDR3: CASSYNPEGNPYEQYF

J: TRBJ1-1
V: TRBV5-5
D: -
size: -
DNA: TGTGCCAGCAGCTTGGATCCTTTCGGGGCTGAAGCTTTCTTT
CDR3: CASSLDPFGAEAFF

J: TRBJ1-4
V: TRBV20-1
D: -
size: -
DNA: TGCAGTGCCGGTCCGGGGCCAATTAATGAAAAACTGTTTTTT
CDR3: CSAGPGPINEKLFF

J: TRBJ1-1
V: TRBV6-6
D: -
size: few
DNA: TGTGCCAGCAGTTACTCGGCAGTGAACACTGAAGCTTTCTTT
CDR3: CASSYSAVNTEAFF

J: TRBJ2-7
V: TRBV4-1
D: TRBD1
size: -
DNA: TGCGCCAGCAGCCAAGCTCTAGGGACAGGTTACAATGAGCAGTACTTC
CDR3: CASSQALGTGYNEQYF

J: TRBJ1-5
V: TRBV18
D: -
size: -
DNA: TGTGCCAGCTCACCACCGGACTGGAGGAGGCAGCCCCAGCATTTT
CDR3: CASSPPDWRRQPQHF

J: TRBJ1-6
V: TRBV2
D: -
size: few
DNA: TGTGCCACGCCGACAGGTGTAAATTCACCCCTCCACTTT
CDR3: CATPTGVNSPLHF

J: TRBJ2-7
V: TRBV7-8
D: TRBD1
size: -
DNA: TGTGCCAGCAGCCTAACAGGGGTCAGCTCCTACGAGCAGTACTTC
CDR3: CASSLTGVSSYEQYF

J: TRBJ2-4
V: TRBV12-3/TRBV12-4
D: -
size: -
DNA: TGTGCCAGCAGTTTCGGGGGTGCCCTGACGGGCATTCAGTACTTC
CDR3: CASSFGGALTGIQYF

J: TRBJ2-2
V: TRBV12-3/TRBV12-4
D: -
size: few
DNA: TGTGCCAGCCTTCCGGGAACCGGGGAGCTGTTTTTT
CDR3: CASLPGTGELFF

J: TRBJ2-3
V: TRBV29-1
D: -
size: -
DNA: TGCAGCGCGATAACAGGGCCCGGCACAGATACGCAGTATTTT
CDR3: CSAITGPGTDTQYF

J: TRBJ2-1
V: TRBV5-1
D: -
size: -
DNA: TGCGCCAGCAGGCGGGGGCCCCATGAGCAGTTCTTC
CDR3: CASRRGPHEQFF

J: TRBJ2-3
V: TRBV20-1
D: -
size: few
DNA: TGCAGTGCTAGTTACGCAGGGGCCCGGGCAGATACGCAGTATTTT
CDR3: CSASYAGARADTQYF

J: TRBJ2-1
V: TRBV10-3
D: TRBD1
size: few
DNA: TGTGCCATCAGTTTCTCCGGGACAGGGTCCATCGGCTCCTACAATGAGCAGTTCTTC
CDR3: CAISFSGTGSIGSYNEQFF

J: TRBJ1-6
V: TRBV7-2
D: -
size: -
DNA: TGTGCCAGCAGTTACACCGATTCACCCCTCCACTTT
CDR3: CASSYTDSPLHF

J: TRBJ1-2
V: TRBV7-2
D: TRBD1
size: -
DNA: TGTGCCAGCAGCTCGGGACAGGGGGCGAGGATGGGCTATGGCTACACCTTC
CDR3: CASSSGQGARMGYGYTF

J: TRBJ1-1
V: TRBV20-1
D: TRBD1
size: -
DNA: TGCAGTGCTAGGAACCGGGACAGGGGGCTTGACACTGAAGCTTTCTTT
CDR3: CSARNRDRGLDTEAFF

J: TRBJ1-5
V: TRBV9
D: -
size: -
DNA: TGTGCCTGCAGCGGTGGACAGAGCAATCAGCCCCAGCATTTT
CDR3: CACSGGQSNQPQHF

J: TRBJ2-4
V: TRBV6-1
D: -
size: few
DNA: TGTGCCAGCAGTGAAGCGACCGGGCGGGCCAAAAACATTCAGTACTTC
CDR3: CASSEATGRAKNIQYF

J: TRBJ1-1
V: TRBV4-1
D: -
size: few
DNA: TGCGCCAGCAGCCAAAAACAGGGGAACACTGAAGCTTTCTTT
CDR3: CASSQKQGNTEAFF

J: TRBJ1-2
V: TRBV7-2
D: TRBD1
size: -
DNA: TGTGCCAGCAGCCCACAAGGGGACAGCCCGACTTCTAACTATGGCTACACCTTC
CDR3: CASSPQGDSPTSNYGYTF

J: TRBJ1-6
V: TRBV12-3/TRBV12-4
D: TRBD1
size: -
DNA: TGTGCCAGCAGTGGGACAGCCCTGCTTAATTCACCCCTCCACTTT
CDR3: CASSGTALLNSPLHF

J: TRBJ1-5
V: TRBV4-1
D: -
size: few
DNA: TGCGCCAGCAGCCACTCAGAGGACGGTTCTAGGCCCCAGCATTTT
CDR3: CASSHSEDGSRPQHF

J: TRBJ2-3
V: TRBV4-3
D: TRBD1
size: once
DNA: TGCGCCAGCAGCCCAGACAGGGGGTCTTCAGGTACGCAGTATTTT
CDR3: CASSPDRGSSGTQYF

J: TRBJ1-1
V: TRBV29-1
D: -
size: -
DNA: TGCAGCGTTGCATTAAGGGTACGGGACACTGAAGCTTTCTTT
CDR3: CSVALRVRDTEAFF

J: TRBJ1-2
V: TRBV25-1
D: -
size: -
DNA: TGTGCCAGCCTCCCCCGACCCGTCCGGAGCTACACCTTC
CDR3: CASLPRPVRSYTF

J: TRBJ2-7
V: TRBV7-8
D: -
size: -
DNA: TGTGCCAGCAGCTCGGACGACAGCTATACCTACGAGCAGTACTTC
CDR3: CASSSDDSYTYEQYF

J: TRBJ2-2
V: TRBV9
D: -
size: -
DNA: TGTGCCAGCAGCGCCATAGCTGGGGGGTCCGGGGAGCTGTTTTTT
CDR3: CASSAIAGGSGELFF

J: TRBJ1-2
V: TRBV25-1
D: -
size: many
DNA: TGTGCCAGCAGTGGAAACAGGGATCAAAACTATGGCTACACCTTC
CDR3: CASSGNRDQNYGYTF

J: TRBJ2-1
V: TRBV3-1
D: -
size: -
DNA: TGTGCCGGCAGCCAAGATTGGAGTAACAATGAGCAGTTCTTC
CDR3: CAGSQDWSNNEQFF

J: TRBJ2-3
V: TRBV20-1
D: -
size: -
DNA: TGCAGTGCTAGAGGGGACCACCAAGTCACAGATACGCAGTATTTT
CDR3: CSARGDHQVTDTQYF

J: TRBJ1-5
V: TRBV7-8
D: -
size: -
DNA: TGTGCCAGCAGCTTAGCGGGGCAGCTACTCAATCAGCCCCAGCATTTT
CDR3: CASSLAGQLLNQPQHF

J: TRBJ2-3
V: TRBV12-3/TRBV12-4
D: -
size: -
DNA: TGTGCCAGCAGCCGAAGCAGGGGTCCCTATATCGATACGCAGTATTTT
CDR3: CASSRSRGPYIDTQYF

J: TRBJ2-7
V: TRBV25-1
D: TRBD1
size: -
DNA: TGTGCCAGCAGCCCTCCGGGACAGGATGCCTACGAGCAGTACTTC
CDR3: CASSPPGQDAYEQYF

J: TRBJ2-1
V: TRBV5-1
D: -
size: few
DNA: TGCGCCAGCAGCTTTGGGGGTCCCCCTGATGAGCAGTTCTTC
CDR3: CASSFGGPPDEQFF

J: TRBJ1-1
V: TRBV5-1
D: -
size: few
DNA: TGCGCCAGCAGCGGGCTCTCAGCTAACACTGAAGCTTTCTTT
CDR3: CASSGLSANTEAFF

J: TRBJ1-1
V: TRBV20-1
D: -
size: once
DNA: TGCAGTGTCCCCTCCCGGGACCCTATGAACACTGAAGCTTTCTTT
CDR3: CSVPSRDPMNTEAFF

J: TRBJ2-1
V: TRBV5-1
D: -
size: -
DNA: TGCGCCAGCAGCTTGATTGGGTCAGGGTCCCACAATGAGCAGTTCTTC
CDR3: CASSLIGSGSHNEQFF

J: TRBJ2-3
V: TRBV4-3
D: -
size: -
DNA: TGCGCCAGCAGCCAAGAGTGGCTAGTGGGTACAGATACGCAGTATTTT
CDR3: CASSQEWLVGTDTQYF

J: TRBJ1-5
V: TRBV3-1
D: TRBD1
size: few
DNA: TGTGCCAGCAGCCAAGGTGCAGGGACAGAGAATCAGCCCCAGCATTTT
CDR3: CASSQGAGTENQPQHF

J: TRBJ2-1
V: TRBV14
D: -
size: few
DNA: TGTGCCAGCAGCCAAGGACTGACTGAGCAGTTCTTC
CDR3: CASSQGLTEQFF

J: TRBJ1-2
V: TRBV12-3/TRBV12-4
D: -
size: -
DNA: TGTGCCAGCAGTTTATTCCCGCAGGAGGGCTATGGCTACACCTTC
CDR3: CASSLFPQEGYGYTF

J: TRBJ2-5
V: TRBV7-8
D: TRBD1
size: -
DNA: TGTGCCAGCAGCTCGGGGACAGCAATCCAAGAGACCCAGTACTTC
CDR3: CASSSGTAIQETQYF